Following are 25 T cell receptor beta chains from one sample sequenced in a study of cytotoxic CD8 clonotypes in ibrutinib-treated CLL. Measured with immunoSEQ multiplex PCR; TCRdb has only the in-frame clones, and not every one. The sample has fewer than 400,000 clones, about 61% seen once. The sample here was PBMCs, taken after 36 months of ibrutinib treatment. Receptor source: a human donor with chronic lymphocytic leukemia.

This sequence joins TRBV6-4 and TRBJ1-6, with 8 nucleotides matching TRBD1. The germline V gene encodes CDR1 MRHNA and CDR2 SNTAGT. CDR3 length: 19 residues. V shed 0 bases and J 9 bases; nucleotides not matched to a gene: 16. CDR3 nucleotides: TGTGCCAGCAGTGACTCGGACAGGGCCCCGAGGAGGATAAGTTCACCCCTCCACTTT. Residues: CASSDSDRAPRRISSPLHF.

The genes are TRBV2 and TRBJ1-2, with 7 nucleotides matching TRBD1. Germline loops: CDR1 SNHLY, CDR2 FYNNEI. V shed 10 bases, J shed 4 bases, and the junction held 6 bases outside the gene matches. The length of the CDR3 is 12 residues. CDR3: CAKQSGGYGYTF. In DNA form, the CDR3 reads TGTGCCAAGCAGTCAGGGGGCTATGGCTACACCTTC.

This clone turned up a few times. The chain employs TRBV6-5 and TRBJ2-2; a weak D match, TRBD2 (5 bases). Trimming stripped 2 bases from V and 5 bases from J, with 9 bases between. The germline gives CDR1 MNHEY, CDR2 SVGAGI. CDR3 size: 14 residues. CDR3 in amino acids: CASSYMPGTGELFF. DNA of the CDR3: TGTGCCAGCAGTTACATGCCGGGGACCGGGGAGCTGTTTTTT.

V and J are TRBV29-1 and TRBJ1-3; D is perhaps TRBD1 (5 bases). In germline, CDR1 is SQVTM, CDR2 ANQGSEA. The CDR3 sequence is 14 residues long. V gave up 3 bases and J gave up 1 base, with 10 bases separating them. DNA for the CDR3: TGCAGCGTTGATTCTCGGGGGTCTGGAAACACCATATATTTT. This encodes CSVDSRGSGNTIYF. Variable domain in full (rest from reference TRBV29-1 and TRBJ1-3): SAVISQKPSRDICQRGTSLTIQCQVDSQVTMMFWYRQQPGQSLTLIATANQGSEATYESGFVIDKFPISRPNLTFSTLTVSNMSPEDSSIYLCSVDSRGSGNTIYFGEGSWLTVV.

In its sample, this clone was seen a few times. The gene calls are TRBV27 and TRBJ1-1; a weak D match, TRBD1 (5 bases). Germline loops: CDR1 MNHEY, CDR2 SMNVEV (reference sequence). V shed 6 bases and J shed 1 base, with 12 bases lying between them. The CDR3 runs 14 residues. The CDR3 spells CASRMQGPNTEAFF. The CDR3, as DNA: TGTGCCAGCAGAATGCAGGGCCCGAACACTGAAGCTTTCTTT.

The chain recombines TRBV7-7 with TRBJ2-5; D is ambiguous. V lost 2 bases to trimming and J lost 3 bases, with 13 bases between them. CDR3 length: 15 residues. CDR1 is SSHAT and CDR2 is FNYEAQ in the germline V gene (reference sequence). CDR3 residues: CASSLTPGPKETQYF. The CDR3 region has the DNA TGTGCCAGCAGCTTAACCCCGGGTCCCAAAGAGACCCAGTACTTC.

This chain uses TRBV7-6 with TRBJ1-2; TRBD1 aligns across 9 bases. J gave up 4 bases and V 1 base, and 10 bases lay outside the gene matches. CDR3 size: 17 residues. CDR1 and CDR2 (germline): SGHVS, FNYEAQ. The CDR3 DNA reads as TGTGCCAGCAGCTTAGGAACAGGGACAGGGACCGGCTATGGCTACACCTTC. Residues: CASSLGTGTGTGYGYTF.

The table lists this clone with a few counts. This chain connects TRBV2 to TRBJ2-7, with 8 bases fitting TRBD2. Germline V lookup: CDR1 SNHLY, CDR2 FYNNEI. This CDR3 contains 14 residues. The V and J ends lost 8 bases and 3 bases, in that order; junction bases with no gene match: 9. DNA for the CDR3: TGTGCCAGCGGGTTGGTAGCGGGGAACTACGAGCAGTACTTC. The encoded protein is CASGLVAGNYEQYF. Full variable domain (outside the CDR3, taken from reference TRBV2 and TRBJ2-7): EPEVTQTPSHQVTQMGQEVILRCVPISNHLYFYWYRQILGQKVEFLVSFYNNEISEKSEIFDDQFSVERPDGSNFTLKIRSTKLEDSAMYFCASGLVAGNYEQYFGPGTRLTVT.

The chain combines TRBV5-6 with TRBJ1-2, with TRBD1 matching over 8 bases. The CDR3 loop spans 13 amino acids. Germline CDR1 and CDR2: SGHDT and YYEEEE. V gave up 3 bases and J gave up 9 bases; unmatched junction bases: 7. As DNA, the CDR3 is TGTGCCAGCAGCTACGGACAGGGTAGGAGCTACACCTTC. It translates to CASSYGQGRSYTF.

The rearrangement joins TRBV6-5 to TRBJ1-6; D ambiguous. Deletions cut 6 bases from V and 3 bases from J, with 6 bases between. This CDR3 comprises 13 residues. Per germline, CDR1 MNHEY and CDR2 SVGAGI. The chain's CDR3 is CASRAVYNSPLHF. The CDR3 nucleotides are TGTGCCAGCAGAGCTGTCTATAATTCACCCCTCCACTTT.

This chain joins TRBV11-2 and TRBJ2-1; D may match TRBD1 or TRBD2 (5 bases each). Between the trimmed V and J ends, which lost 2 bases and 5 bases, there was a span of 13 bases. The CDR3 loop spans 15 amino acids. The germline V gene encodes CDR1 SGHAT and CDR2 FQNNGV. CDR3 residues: CASSLMGGTDNEQFF. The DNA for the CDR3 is TGTGCCAGCAGCTTAATGGGTGGGACCGACAATGAGCAGTTCTTC.

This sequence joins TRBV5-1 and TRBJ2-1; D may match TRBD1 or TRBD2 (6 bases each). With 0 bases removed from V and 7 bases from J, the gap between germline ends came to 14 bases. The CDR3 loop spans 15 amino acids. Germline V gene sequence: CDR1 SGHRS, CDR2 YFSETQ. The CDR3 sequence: CASSLVWGAGNEQFF. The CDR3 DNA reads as TGCGCCAGCAGCTTGGTATGGGGGGCAGGTAATGAGCAGTTCTTC.

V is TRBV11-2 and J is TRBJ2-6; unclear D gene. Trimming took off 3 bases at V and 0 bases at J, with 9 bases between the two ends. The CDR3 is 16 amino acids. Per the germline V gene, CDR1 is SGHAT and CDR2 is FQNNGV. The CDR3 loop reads CASSLARFSGANVLTF. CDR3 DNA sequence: TGTGCCAGCAGCTTGGCTCGTTTCTCTGGGGCCAACGTCCTGACTTTC.

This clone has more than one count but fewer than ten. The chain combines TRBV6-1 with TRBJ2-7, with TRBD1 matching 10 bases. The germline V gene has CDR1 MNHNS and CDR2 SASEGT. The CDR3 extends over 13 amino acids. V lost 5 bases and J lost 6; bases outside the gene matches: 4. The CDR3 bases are TGTGCCAGCAGTATTCGGACAGGGGGCGAGCAGTACTTC. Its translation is CASSIRTGGEQYF.

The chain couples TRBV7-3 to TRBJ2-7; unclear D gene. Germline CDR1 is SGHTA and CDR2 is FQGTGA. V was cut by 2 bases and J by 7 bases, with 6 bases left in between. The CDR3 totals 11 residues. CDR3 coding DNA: TGTGCCAGCAGCTTAGTGGAGGAGCAGTACTTC. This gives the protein CASSLVEEQYF.

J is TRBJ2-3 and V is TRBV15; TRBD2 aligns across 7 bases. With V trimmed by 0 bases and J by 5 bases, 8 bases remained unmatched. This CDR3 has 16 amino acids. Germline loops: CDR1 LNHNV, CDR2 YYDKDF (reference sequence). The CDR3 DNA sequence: TGTGCCACCAGCAGAGATTTGGCGGGAGTGGTAGATACGCAGTATTTT. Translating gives CATSRDLAGVVDTQYF.

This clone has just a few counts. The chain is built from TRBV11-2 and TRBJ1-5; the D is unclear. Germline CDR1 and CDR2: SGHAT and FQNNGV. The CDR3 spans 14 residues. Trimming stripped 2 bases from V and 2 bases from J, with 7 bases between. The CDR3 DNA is TGTGCCAGCAGCTTACGGGGTCGCAATCAGCCCCAGCATTTT. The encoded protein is CASSLRGRNQPQHF.

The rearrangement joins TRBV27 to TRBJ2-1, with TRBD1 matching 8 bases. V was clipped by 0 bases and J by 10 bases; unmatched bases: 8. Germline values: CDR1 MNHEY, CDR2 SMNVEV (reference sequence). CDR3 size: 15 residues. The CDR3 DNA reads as TGTGCCAGCAGTTTATCGATGGACAGGGTTCAAGAGCAGTTCTTC. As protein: CASSLSMDRVQEQFF.

CDR3 nucleotides: TGTGCCAGCAGCTCCAGCGGGGGGACTTTCTACAATGAGCAGTTCTTC. Its translation is CASSSSGGTFYNEQFF. The V gene is TRBV13, the J gene TRBJ2-1; 9 nucleotides line up with TRBD2. The V segment lost 4 bases and the J segment 3 bases; nucleotides outside the gene matches: 7. The CDR3 length is 16 residues. CDR1 is PRHDT, CDR2 FYEKMQ, per germline (reference sequence).

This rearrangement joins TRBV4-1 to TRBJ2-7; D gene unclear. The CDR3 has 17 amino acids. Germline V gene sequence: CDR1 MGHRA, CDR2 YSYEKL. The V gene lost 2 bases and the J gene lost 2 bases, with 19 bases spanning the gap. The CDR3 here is CASSQFPRQRSAYEQYF. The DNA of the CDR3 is TGCGCCAGCAGCCAATTCCCCCGTCAGAGGTCAGCCTACGAGCAGTACTTC.

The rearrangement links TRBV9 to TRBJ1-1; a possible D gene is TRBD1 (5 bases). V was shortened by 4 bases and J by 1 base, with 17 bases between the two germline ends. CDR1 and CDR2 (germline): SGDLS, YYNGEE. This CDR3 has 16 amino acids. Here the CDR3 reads CASSLRTPLGNTEAFF. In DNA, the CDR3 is TGTGCCAGCAGCCTTAGGACACCTCTCGGGAACACTGAAGCTTTCTTT.

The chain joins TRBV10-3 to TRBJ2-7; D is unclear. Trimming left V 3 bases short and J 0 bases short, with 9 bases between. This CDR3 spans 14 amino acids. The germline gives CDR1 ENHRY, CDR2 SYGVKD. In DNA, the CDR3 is TGTGCCATCAGTGAAGGGCAGGACTCCTACGAGCAGTACTTC. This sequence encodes CAISEGQDSYEQYF.

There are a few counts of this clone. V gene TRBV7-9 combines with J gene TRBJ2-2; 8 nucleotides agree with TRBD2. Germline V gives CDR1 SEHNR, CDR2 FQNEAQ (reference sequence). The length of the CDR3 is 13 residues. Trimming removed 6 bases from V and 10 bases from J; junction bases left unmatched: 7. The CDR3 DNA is TGTGCCAGCAGACCTCAGCGGGGGTCGGAGCTGTTTTTT. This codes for CASRPQRGSELFF.

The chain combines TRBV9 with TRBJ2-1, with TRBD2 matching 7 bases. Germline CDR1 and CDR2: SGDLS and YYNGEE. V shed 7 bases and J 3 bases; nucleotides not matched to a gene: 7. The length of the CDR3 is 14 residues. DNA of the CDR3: TGTGCCAGCTCTGTGGGAGGGTACTACAATGAGCAGTTCTTC. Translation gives CASSVGGYYNEQFF.

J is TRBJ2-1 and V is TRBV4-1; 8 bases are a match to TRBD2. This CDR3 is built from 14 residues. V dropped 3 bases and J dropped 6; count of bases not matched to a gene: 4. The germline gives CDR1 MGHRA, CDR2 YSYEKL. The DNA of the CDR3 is TGCGCCAGCAGCCATAGACTAGCGATCAATGAGCAGTTCTTC. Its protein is CASSHRLAINEQFF.